The rows below give T cell receptor beta chains drawn from one sample of a study of blood T cells in healthy people across ages. Using its own MiXCR run on the 5' RACE reads, TCRdb lists one record per CDR3 protein. Of about 1,400,000 distinct CDR3 sequences detected, 42% appear once; the ten largest clones hold approximately 7.9%. Sequenced input: blood. The receptors shown here come from a woman younger than 30 in good health. Both conserved end residues are part of each CDR3. The order of the fields is D gene, clone size, J gene, V gene, CDR3 DNA, CDR3 protein. The D gene is left open where the match is weak. A row's size may be missing; if present it is once, few, many or a size class.

>NA|NA|TRBJ1-2|TRBV6-1
TGTGCCAGCAACTGGGGGGGCTACACCTTC
CASNWGGYTF
>NA|many|TRBJ2-5|TRBV4-1
TGCGCCAGCAGCCAAGATTCGCTAGCAGAGACCCAGTACTTC
CASSQDSLAETQYF
>TRBD1|NA|TRBJ1-2|TRBV4-2
TGTGCCAGCAGCCAGTGGGGGACAGGGGGCTCCCTTAACTATGGCTACACCTTC
CASSQWGTGGSLNYGYTF
>NA|NA|TRBJ1-4|TRBV10-3
TGTTCCATCAGTGGAGGGGCGTCCTCCAATGAAAAACTGTTTTTT
CSISGGASSNEKLFF
>NA|NA|TRBJ2-3|TRBV2
TGTGCCAGCAGTCTCGAGACTAGTGGGGGGAAATCTAGCACAGATACGCAGTATTTT
CASSLETSGGKSSTDTQYF
>NA|few|TRBJ2-3|TRBV6-1
TGTGCCAGCAATAAGATAGGGGGACTCACAGATACGCAGTATTTT
CASNKIGGLTDTQYF
>TRBD2|NA|TRBJ2-5|TRBV5-1
TGCGCCAGCAGCTTTCCTAGCGGGGGGGAGCAGTACTTC
CASSFPSGGEQYF
>NA|few|TRBJ2-3|TRBV11-2
TGTGCCAGCACCATATTAGGTGATACGCAGTATTTT
CASTILGDTQYF
>TRBD2|few|TRBJ2-1|TRBV28
TGTGCCAGCAGTTTATGGGAACCTTCGGGACTAGTCCTATCTTCCTACAATGAGCAGTTCTTC
CASSLWEPSGLVLSSYNEQFF
>NA|NA|TRBJ1-6|TRBV19
TGTGCCAGTAGTGCTCCGGGGCCTAATTCACCCCTCCACTTT
CASSAPGPNSPLHF
>NA|NA|TRBJ2-4|TRBV21-1
TGTGCCAGCAGCAAACTCAGGCGACGGAGAATCAGCGCGTTTCAGTACTTC
CASSKLRRRRISAFQYF
>NA|NA|TRBJ1-1|TRBV29-1
TGCAGCGCACAAGTGAACACTGAAGCTTTCTTT
CSAQVNTEAFF
>NA|once|TRBJ2-7|TRBV6-5
TGTGCCGGCAGTTACTCCGGGGGCAAGTCCTACGAGCAGTACTTC
CAGSYSGGKSYEQYF
>NA|few|TRBJ2-3|TRBV2
TGTGCCAGCAGCCCAATGGGCGTGGGGAACACAGATACGCAGTATTTT
CASSPMGVGNTDTQYF
>TRBD1|NA|TRBJ1-2|TRBV29-1
TGCAGCGGGGAAGGGACAGAAAGTAACTATAGCTACACCTTC
CSGEGTESNYSYTF
>NA|many|TRBJ2-1|TRBV7-2
TGTGCCAGCAGCCGTGCGGTTAAAGATGAGCAGTTCTTC
CASSRAVKDEQFF
>NA|NA|TRBJ2-5|TRBV7-6
TGTGCCAGCAGTTCCCCATGGCGGAAAGAGACCCAGTACTTC
CASSSPWRKETQYF
>NA|NA|TRBJ2-1|TRBV24-1
TGTGCCACCGGGCATGGGACTGCCTACAATGAGCAGTTCTTC
CATGHGTAYNEQFF
>TRBD1|few|TRBJ2-6|TRBV12-3/TRBV12-4
TGTGCCAGCAGTAGTGCTTCAGACAGGGCCATCTCTGGGGCCAACGTCCTGACTTTC
CASSSASDRAISGANVLTF
>NA|NA|TRBJ1-5|TRBV4-1
TGCGCCAGCAGCCCGGAGAACAGTAACCTTGAGACCCAGCATTTT
CASSPENSNLETQHF
>NA|NA|TRBJ1-1|TRBV2
TGTGCCAGCTGCCTCCTAGGATATACAGGCCCGAACACTGAAGCTTTCTTT
CASCLLGYTGPNTEAFF
>NA|many|TRBJ2-6|TRBV28
TGTGCCAGCACACAGACCGGGGATGTTTCTGGGGCCAACGTCCTGACTTTC
CASTQTGDVSGANVLTF
>NA|few|TRBJ2-1|TRBV10-3
TGTGCCATCAGTGAGGTTCGGGGGGCGGATGAGCAGTTCTTC
CAISEVRGADEQFF
>TRBD2|NA|TRBJ2-1|TRBV7-9
TGTGCCAGCAGCCAGGTAGCGGGGACCTACAATGAGCAGTTCTTC
CASSQVAGTYNEQFF
>NA|NA|TRBJ1-1|TRBV4-1
TGCGCCAGCAGCCAAGATAGAGGAGGAGGCGAAGCTTTCTTT
CASSQDRGGGEAFF
>NA|many|TRBJ2-7|TRBV20-1
TGCAGTGCGCTAGCGGACAGGTCCTACGAGCAGTACTTC
CSALADRSYEQYF
>TRBD2|NA|TRBJ2-3|TRBV7-9
TGTGCCAGCAGCGGCCGGGGGGACACAGATACGCAGTATTTT
CASSGRGDTDTQYF
>NA|NA|TRBJ2-2|TRBV4-2
TGTGCCAGCAGCCCGAGTAGAGGGGAGCTGTTTTTT
CASSPSRGELFF
>TRBD2|NA|TRBJ2-3|TRBV15
TGTGCCACCAGTCTCCGGGGGGGCACAGATACGCAGTATTTT
CATSLRGGTDTQYF
>NA|few|TRBJ2-1|TRBV11-2
TGTGCCAGCAGCCCCGGGGTGGTGCAGTTCTTC
CASSPGVVQFF
>TRBD1|NA|TRBJ2-7|TRBV4-2
TGTGCCAGCAGCCATTACAGGGGGTACAATGAGCAGTACTTC
CASSHYRGYNEQYF
>NA|few|TRBJ2-3|TRBV4-1
TGCGCCAGCAGCCAGGAGGCGGCCCCAAGCACAGATACGCAGTATTTT
CASSQEAAPSTDTQYF
>TRBD1|few|TRBJ1-2|TRBV4-1
TGCGCCAGCAGACTGACTGGACAGGGCTATGGCTACACCTTC
CASRLTGQGYGYTF
>TRBD2|NA|TRBJ2-7|TRBV29-1
TGCAGCGTAGCCCTAGCGGGAGGTTACAATGAGCAGTACTTC
CSVALAGGYNEQYF
>NA|NA|TRBJ2-5|TRBV7-3
TGTGCCAGCCAAAAAGGAGCCGGTACAGAGACCCAGTACTTC
CASQKGAGTETQYF
>NA|NA|TRBJ1-1|TRBV4-1
TGCGCCAGCAGCCAAGGTTTCCGTTCGGGCACTGAAGCTTTCTTT
CASSQGFRSGTEAFF
>NA|few|TRBJ1-4|TRBV12-3/TRBV12-4
TGTGCCAGTAGGCGGACAACTAATGAAAAACTGTTTTTT
CASRRTTNEKLFF
>NA|NA|TRBJ2-7|TRBV6-2/TRBV6-3
TGTGCCAGCAGCTCCGGGACGAAAAACTACGAGCAGTACTTC
CASSSGTKNYEQYF
>TRBD2|NA|TRBJ2-4|TRBV7-2
TGTGCCAGCATCCCCTGGGTGGTTCGGGCGGGGACTAGTCGGCGAAATGAGCAGTACTTC
CASIPWVVRAGTSRRNEQYF
>NA|NA|TRBJ1-1|TRBV13
TGTGCCGGAGGCTCCCCGAACACTGAAGCTTTCTTT
CAGGSPNTEAFF
>NA|NA|TRBJ1-4|TRBV9
TGTGCCAGCAGCGTACAGGGCCTTGGTGGTGAAAAACTGTTTTTT
CASSVQGLGGEKLFF
>TRBD1|NA|TRBJ1-5|TRBV12-3/TRBV12-4
TGTGCCAGCAGTTCACAACAGGGGACTAATCAGCCCCAGCATTTT
CASSSQQGTNQPQHF
>NA|NA|TRBJ1-2|TRBV5-1
TGCGCCAGCAGCTGGGTTGGGGACTATGGCTACACCTTC
CASSWVGDYGYTF
>NA|NA|TRBJ1-1|TRBV20-1
TGCAGTGCCAAGATGGGGGGCACTGAAGCTTTCTTT
CSAKMGGTEAFF
>NA|few|TRBJ2-7|TRBV7-2
TGTGCCAGCAGCTTACCCAGGAGCTCCTACGAGCAGTACTTC
CASSLPRSSYEQYF
>TRBD1|NA|TRBJ1-1|TRBV5-1
TGCGCCAGCAGCACACAGGGGGCACTCACTGAAGCTTTCTTT
CASSTQGALTEAFF
>TRBD2|NA|TRBJ2-7|TRBV7-9
TGTGCCAGCAGCCTTCCCGGGGGGATCTACGAGCAGTACTTC
CASSLPGGIYEQYF
>NA|NA|TRBJ1-2|TRBV12-3/TRBV12-4
TGTGCCAGCTTTACCAGCGTAAATAAAGGGGCTAACTATGGCTACACCTTC
CASFTSVNKGANYGYTF
>NA|NA|TRBJ2-5|TRBV6-6
TGTGCCAGCAGTTACACCGGGTTCATAGAGACCCAGTACTTC
CASSYTGFIETQYF
>NA|NA|TRBJ1-5|TRBV3-1
TGTGCCAGCAGCGCACGGGTTAGCAATCAGCCCCAGCATTTT
CASSARVSNQPQHF
>NA|few|TRBJ2-7|TRBV28
TGTGCCAGCACTCGACCTCCTTACTACGAGCAGTACTTC
CASTRPPYYEQYF
>NA|NA|TRBJ2-2|TRBV7-2
TGTGCCAGCAGCCCCTTGGGGGGACAGTACACCGGGGAGCTGTTTTTT
CASSPLGGQYTGELFF
>TRBD1|NA|TRBJ2-5|TRBV12-3/TRBV12-4
TGTGCCAGCAGTTCAAGGGGGACAGCTGGGGAGACCCAGTACTTC
CASSSRGTAGETQYF
>NA|NA|TRBJ2-2|TRBV12-3/TRBV12-4
TGTGCCAGCAGTTTAAAAGGGGTTAACACCGGGGAGCTGTTTTTT
CASSLKGVNTGELFF
>TRBD2|NA|TRBJ2-7|TRBV7-2
TGTGCCAGCAGCTTTAGGTCTAGCGGGAGCTACGAGCAGTACTTC
CASSFRSSGSYEQYF